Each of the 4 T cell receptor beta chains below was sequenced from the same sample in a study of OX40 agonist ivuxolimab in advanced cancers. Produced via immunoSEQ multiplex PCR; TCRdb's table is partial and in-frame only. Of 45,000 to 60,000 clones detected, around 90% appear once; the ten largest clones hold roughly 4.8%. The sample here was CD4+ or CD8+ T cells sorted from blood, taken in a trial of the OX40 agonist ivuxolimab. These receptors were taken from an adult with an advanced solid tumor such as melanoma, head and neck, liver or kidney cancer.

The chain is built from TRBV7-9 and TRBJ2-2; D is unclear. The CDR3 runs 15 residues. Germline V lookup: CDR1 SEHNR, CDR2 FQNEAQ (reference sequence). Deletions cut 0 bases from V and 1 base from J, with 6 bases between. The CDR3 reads CASSLAGKNTGELFF. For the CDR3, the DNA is TGTGCCAGCAGCTTAGCGGGGAAGAACACCGGGGAGCTGTTTTTT.

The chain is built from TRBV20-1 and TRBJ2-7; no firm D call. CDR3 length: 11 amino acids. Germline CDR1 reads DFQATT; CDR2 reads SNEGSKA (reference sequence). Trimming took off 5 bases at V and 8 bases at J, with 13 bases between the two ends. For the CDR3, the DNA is TGCAGTGCTGATGGCCCTGGGAAGCAGTACTTC. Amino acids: CSADGPGKQYF.

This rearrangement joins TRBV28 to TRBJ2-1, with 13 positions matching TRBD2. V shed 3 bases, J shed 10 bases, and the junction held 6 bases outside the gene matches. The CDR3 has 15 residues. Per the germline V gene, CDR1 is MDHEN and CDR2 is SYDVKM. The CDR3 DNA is TGTGCCAGCAGTTTCACTAGCGGGGGGGCCCACGAGCAGTTCTTC. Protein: CASSFTSGGAHEQFF.

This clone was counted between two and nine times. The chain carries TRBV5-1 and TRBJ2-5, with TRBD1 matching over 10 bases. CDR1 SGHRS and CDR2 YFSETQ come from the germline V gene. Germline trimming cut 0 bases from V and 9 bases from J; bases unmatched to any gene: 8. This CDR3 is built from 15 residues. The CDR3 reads CASSLGWGQGIAQYF. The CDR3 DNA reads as TGCGCCAGCAGCTTGGGATGGGGACAGGGGATCGCCCAGTACTTC.